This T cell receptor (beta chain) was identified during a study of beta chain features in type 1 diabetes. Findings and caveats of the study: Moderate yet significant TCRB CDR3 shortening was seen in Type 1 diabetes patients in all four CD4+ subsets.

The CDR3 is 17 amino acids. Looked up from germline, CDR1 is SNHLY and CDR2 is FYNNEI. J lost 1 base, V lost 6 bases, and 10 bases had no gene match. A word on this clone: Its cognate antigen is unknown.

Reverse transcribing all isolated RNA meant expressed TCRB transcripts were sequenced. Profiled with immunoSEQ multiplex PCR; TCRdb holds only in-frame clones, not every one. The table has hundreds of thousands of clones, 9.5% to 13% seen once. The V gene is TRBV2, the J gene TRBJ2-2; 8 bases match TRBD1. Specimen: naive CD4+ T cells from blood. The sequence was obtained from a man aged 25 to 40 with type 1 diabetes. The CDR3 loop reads CASRGGRGTGNTGELFF. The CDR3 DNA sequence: TGTGCCAGCAGAGGGGGCCGAGGGACAGGGAACACCGGGGAGCTGTTTTTT.